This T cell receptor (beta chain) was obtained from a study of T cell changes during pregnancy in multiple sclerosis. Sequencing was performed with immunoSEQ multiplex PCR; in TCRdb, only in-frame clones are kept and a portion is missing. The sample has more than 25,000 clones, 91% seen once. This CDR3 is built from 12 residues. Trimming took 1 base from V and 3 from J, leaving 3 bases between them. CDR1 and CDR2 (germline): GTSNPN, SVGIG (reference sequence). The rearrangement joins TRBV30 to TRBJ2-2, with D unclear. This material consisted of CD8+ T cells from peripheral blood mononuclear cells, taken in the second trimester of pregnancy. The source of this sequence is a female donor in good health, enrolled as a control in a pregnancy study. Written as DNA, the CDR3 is TGTGCCTGGAGTGGAGACACCGGGGAGCTGTTTTTT. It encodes CAWSGDTGELFF.